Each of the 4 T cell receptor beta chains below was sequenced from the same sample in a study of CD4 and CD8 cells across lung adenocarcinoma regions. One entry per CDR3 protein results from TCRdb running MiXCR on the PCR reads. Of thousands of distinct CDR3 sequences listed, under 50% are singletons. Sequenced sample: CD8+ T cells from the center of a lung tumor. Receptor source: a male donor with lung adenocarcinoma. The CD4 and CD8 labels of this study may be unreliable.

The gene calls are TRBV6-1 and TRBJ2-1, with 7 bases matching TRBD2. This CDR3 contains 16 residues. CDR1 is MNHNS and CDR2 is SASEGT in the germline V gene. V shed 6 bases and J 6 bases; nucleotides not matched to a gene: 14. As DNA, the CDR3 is TGTGCCAGCAGGGTCCTAGGGGCGGGAGCCGCCAATGAGCAGTTCTTC. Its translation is CASRVLGAGAANEQFF.

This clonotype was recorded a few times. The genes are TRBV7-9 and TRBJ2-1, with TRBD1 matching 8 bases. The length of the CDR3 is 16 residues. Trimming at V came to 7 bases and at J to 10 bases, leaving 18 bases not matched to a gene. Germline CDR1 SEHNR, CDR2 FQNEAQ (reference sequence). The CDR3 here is CASIIYIGQGSDEQFF. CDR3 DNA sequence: TGTGCCAGCATTATATATATCGGACAGGGCTCCGACGAGCAGTTCTTC. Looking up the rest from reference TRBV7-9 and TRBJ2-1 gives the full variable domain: DTGVSQNPRHKITKRGQNVTFRCDPISEHNRLYWYRQTLGQGPEFLTYFQNEAQLEKSRLLSDRFSAERPKGSFSTLEIQRTEQGDSAMYLCASIIYIGQGSDEQFFGPGTRLTVL.

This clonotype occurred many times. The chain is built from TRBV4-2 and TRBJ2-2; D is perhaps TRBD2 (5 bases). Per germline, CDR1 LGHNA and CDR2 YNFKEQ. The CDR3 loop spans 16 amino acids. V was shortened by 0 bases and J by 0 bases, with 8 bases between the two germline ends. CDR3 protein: CASSQESGTNTGELFF. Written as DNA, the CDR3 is TGTGCCAGCAGCCAAGAGAGCGGAACGAACACCGGGGAGCTGTTTTTT.

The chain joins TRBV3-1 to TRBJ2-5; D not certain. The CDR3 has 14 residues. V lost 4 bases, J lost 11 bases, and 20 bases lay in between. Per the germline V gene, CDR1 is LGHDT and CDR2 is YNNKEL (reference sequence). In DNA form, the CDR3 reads TGTGCCAGCAGCCTACGGACGTCGCTGGTCGGGCAGTACTTC. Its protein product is CASSLRTSLVGQYF.